The source of this TCR beta chain is a study of cytomegalovirus exposure and HLA in healthy donors. A note on this clone: The target antigen is unknown.

PCR employed 60 Vbeta and 13 Jbeta primers. TCRdb keeps only in-frame clones here, not all; method: immunoSEQ multiplex PCR. The data show around 75,000 clones, and the top ten clones hold approximately 5%. V was cut by 5 bases and J by 4 bases, with 11 bases left in between. Germline V lookup: CDR1 LNHDA, CDR2 SQIVND (reference sequence). This CDR3 has 13 amino acids. Regarding the study as a whole: A later analysis appeared to link common viral pathogens to several of the most significant clusters. The study put around 180 TCR beta chains on its list as cytomegalovirus-associated.

Sequencing input: PBMCs. This sequence joins TRBV19 and TRBJ1-2; no firm D call. The sequence derives from a man aged 35 to 55 in good health and CMV-seronegative. The CDR3 nucleotides read TGTGCCAGTAGTTTACCGAACGGCTATGGCTACACCTTC. Its translation is CASSLPNGYGYTF.